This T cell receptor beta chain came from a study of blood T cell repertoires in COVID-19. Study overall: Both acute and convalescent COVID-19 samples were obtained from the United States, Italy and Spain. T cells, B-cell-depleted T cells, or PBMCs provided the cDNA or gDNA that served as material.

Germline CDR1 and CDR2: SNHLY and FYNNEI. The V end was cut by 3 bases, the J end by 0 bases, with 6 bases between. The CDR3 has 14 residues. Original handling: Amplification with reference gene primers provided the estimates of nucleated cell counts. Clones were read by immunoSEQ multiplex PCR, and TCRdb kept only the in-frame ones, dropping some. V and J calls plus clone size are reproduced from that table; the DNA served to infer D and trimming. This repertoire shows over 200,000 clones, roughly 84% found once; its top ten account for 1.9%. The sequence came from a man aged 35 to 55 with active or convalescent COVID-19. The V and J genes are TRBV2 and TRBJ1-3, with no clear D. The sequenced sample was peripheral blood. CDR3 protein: CASSDEGSGNTIYF. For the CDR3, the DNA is TGTGCCAGCAGTGATGAGGGCTCTGGAAACACCATATATTTT.